Here is one TCR beta chain with its context. The data were obtained in a study of CD8 T cells in Susac syndrome. This CDR3 has 15 residues. V lost 4 bases, J lost 2 bases, and 7 bases stayed unmatched. CDR1 is SGDLS and CDR2 is YYNGEE in the germline V gene. Sequencing targeted TCR beta in T cells from blood (CD8+ and CD4+). RNA amounts of 0.5 to 1 ug underwent reverse transcription with random hexamers. The method of amplification for TCR beta CDR3 was immunoSEQ multiplex PCR, covering 54 Vbeta and 13 Jbeta. TCRdb processed the immunoSEQ multiplex PCR reads anew with MiXCR; each CDR3 protein has one entry. The top ten clones hold more than 0.15% of a sample with fewer than 350,000 distinct CDR3 sequences, 89% of them seen once.

The specimen was CD8+ T cells from PBMCs. The sequence came from a human donor with multiple sclerosis. The chain joins TRBV9 to TRBJ2-3; 7 bases line up with TRBD1. CDR3 sequence: CASSPWDRFTDTQYF. CDR3 DNA: TGTGCCAGCAGCCCCTGGGACAGATTCACAGATACGCAGTATTTT.